The TCR beta chain under discussion was sequenced for a study of beta chain features in type 1 diabetes. About the research overall: Patients did not differ from healthy donors in age, gender or cell yield.

The sample holds a few counts of this clone. What it binds is not known. Other DNA variants within this sample encode the same CDR3. CDR3 size: 13 residues. CDR1 is SSHAT and CDR2 is FNYEAQ in the germline V gene (reference sequence). The ends lost 4 bases at V and 3 bases at J; junction bases unmatched: 2. The sequenced template was cDNA made from the entire isolated RNA. Clones were sequenced by immunoSEQ multiplex PCR, and TCRdb holds only the in-frame ones, with some missing. The sample has around 710,000 clones, roughly 12% seen once. Findings of the study overall: TCRB CDR3s from Type 1 diabetes patients were moderately but significantly shorter in all four CD4+ subsets. Across patients, naive, central memory and Treg TCRB repertoires exhibited apparently greater similarity than was observed across healthy donors. Diminished insertions and augmented deletions at VDJ junctions characterized type 1 diabetes patients.

The receptor was derived from a man aged 25-45 years with type 1 diabetes. The sequenced sample consisted of naive CD4+ T cells from blood. This rearrangement joins TRBV7-7 to TRBJ2-5; 7 bases fit TRBD1. The CDR3 DNA follows: TGTGCCAGCAGCTCTGACAGGGAAGAGACCCAGTACTTC. This encodes CASSSDREETQYF.